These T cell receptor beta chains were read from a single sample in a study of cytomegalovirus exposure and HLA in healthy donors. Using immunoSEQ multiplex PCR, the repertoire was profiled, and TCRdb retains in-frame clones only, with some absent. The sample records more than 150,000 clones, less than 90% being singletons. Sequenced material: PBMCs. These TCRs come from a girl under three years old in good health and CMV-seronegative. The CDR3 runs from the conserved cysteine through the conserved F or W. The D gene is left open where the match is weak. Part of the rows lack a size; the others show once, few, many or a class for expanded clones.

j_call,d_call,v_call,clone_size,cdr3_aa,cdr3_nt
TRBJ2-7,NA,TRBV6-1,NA,CASSEGTTVKYF,TGTGCCAGCAGTGAAGGGACGACAGTTAAGTACTTC
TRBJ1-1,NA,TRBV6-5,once,CASSYPAGLKPIAFF,TGTGCCAGCAGTTACCCGGCGGGTCTCAAACCTATAGCTTTCTTT
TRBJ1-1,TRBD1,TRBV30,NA,CAWSVGQGAGSTEAFF,TGTGCCTGGAGTGTTGGACAGGGGGCCGGGAGCACTGAAGCTTTCTTT
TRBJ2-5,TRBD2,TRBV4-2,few,CASSRGLGQETQYF,TGTGCCAGCAGCCGTGGACTAGGGCAAGAGACCCAGTACTTC
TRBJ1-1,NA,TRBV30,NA,CAWRTAAAAFF,TGTGCCTGGAGGACAGCAGCTGCCGCTTTCTTT
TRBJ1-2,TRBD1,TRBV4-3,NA,CASSGTDGRGYTF,TGCGCCAGCAGCGGGACAGACGGCCGAGGCTACACCTTC
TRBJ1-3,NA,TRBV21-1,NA,CASTDTPGQGQSSGNTIYF,TGTGCCAGCACCGATACTCCGGGACAGGGGCAATCCTCTGGAAACACCATATATTTT
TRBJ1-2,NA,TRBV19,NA,CASTSSREGQDGWAYGYTF,TGTGCCAGTACCTCCTCCCGGGAGGGGCAGGACGGTTGGGCTTATGGCTACACCTTC
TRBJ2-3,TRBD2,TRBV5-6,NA,CASSSPSGGAPDTQYF,TGTGCCAGCAGCTCACCTAGCGGGGGGGCCCCAGATACGCAGTATTTT
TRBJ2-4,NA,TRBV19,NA,CASSSPKRRYPGNGAKNIQYF,TGTGCCAGTAGTAGTCCAAAACGCCGGTACCCGGGGAATGGGGCCAAAAACATTCAGTACTTC
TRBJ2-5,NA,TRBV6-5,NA,CASSYTNRVQETQYF,TGTGCCAGCAGTTACACAAACAGGGTACAAGAGACCCAGTACTTC
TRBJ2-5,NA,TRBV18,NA,CASSPGEQETQYF,TGTGCCAGCTCACCCGGGGAACAAGAGACCCAGTACTTC
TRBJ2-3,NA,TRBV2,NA,CASSGNFKDTQYF,TGTGCCAGCAGCGGGAATTTTAAAGATACGCAGTATTTT
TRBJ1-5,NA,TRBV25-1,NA,CASSGLTGIQPQHF,TGTGCCAGCAGTGGATTAACAGGAATCCAGCCCCAGCATTTT
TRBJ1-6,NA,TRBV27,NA,CASTRVYNSPLHF,TGTGCCAGCACTCGGGTCTATAATTCACCCCTCCACTTT
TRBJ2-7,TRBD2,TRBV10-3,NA,CAISTGTSGSGKSYEQYF,TGTGCCATCAGTACCGGGACTAGCGGGAGCGGTAAGTCCTACGAGCAGTACTTC
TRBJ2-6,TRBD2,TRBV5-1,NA,CASSLGASGLSSGANVLTF,TGCGCCAGCAGCTTGGGGGCTAGCGGATTGAGCTCTGGGGCCAACGTCCTGACTTTC
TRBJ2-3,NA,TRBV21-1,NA,CASSIRDWADTQYF,TGTGCCAGCAGCATCCGGGATTGGGCAGATACGCAGTATTTT
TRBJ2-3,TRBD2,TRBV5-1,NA,CASSLSSGTADTQYF,TGCGCCAGCAGCTTGTCTAGCGGGACGGCAGATACGCAGTATTTT
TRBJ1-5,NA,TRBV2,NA,CASSDNSNQPQHF,TGTGCCAGCAGTGACAATAGCAATCAGCCCCAGCATTTT
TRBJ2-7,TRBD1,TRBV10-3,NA,CAISEGTGPYEQYF,TGTGCCATCAGTGAGGGGACAGGGCCCTACGAGCAGTACTTC
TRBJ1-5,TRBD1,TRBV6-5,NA,CASGVGQGAQPQHF,TGTGCCAGCGGGGTGGGACAGGGGGCACAGCCCCAGCATTTT
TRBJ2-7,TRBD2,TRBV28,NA,CASSFIAGVGEQYF,TGTGCCAGCAGTTTTATAGCGGGAGTAGGCGAGCAGTACTTC
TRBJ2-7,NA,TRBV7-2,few,CASSPGHTGGGYEQYF,TGTGCCAGCAGTCCGGGGCATACAGGGGGGGGCTACGAGCAGTACTTC
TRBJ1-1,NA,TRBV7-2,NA,CASSLRGNTEAFF,TGTGCCAGCAGCTTGCGGGGAAACACTGAAGCTTTCTTT
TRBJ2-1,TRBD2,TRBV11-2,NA,CASSQGTTNEQFF,TGTGCCAGCAGCCAAGGGACTACGAATGAGCAGTTCTTC
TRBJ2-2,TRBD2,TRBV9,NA,CASSVRAGPTSGRNTGELFF,TGTGCCAGCAGCGTACGGGCAGGGCCCACTAGCGGGAGAAACACCGGGGAGCTGTTTTTT
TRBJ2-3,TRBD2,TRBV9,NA,CASSVGLADTDTQYF,TGTGCCAGCAGCGTAGGACTAGCGGACACAGATACGCAGTATTTT
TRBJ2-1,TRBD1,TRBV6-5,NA,CASSYSRDRDANEQFF,TGTGCCAGCAGTTACAGTCGGGACAGGGACGCCAATGAGCAGTTCTTC
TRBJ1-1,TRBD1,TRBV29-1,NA,CSVALRQGATEAFF,TGCAGCGTTGCCCTGAGACAGGGGGCTACTGAAGCTTTCTTT
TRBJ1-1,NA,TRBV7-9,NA,CASSGFGQLEAFF,TGTGCCAGCAGCGGGTTCGGACAGCTTGAAGCTTTCTTT
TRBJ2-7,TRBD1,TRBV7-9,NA,CASSLWDRVHEQYF,TGTGCCAGCAGCTTATGGGACAGGGTTCACGAGCAGTACTTC
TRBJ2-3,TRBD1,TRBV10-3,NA,CAISDRGRTGFGTDTQYF,TGTGCCATCAGTGATCGGGGGCGGACAGGGTTTGGCACAGATACGCAGTATTTT
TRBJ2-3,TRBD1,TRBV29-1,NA,CSVDGTGIPRTDTQYF,TGCAGCGTTGACGGGACAGGGATTCCCCGCACAGATACGCAGTATTTT
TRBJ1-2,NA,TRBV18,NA,CASNLQGRDGYTF,TGTGCCAGCAATTTACAGGGAAGAGATGGCTACACCTTC
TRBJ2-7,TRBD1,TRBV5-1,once,CASSTGTASYEQYF,TGCGCCAGCAGCACCGGGACAGCGTCCTACGAGCAGTACTTC
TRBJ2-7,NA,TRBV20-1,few,CSASREEQYF,TGCAGTGCTTCTCGGGAGGAGCAGTACTTC
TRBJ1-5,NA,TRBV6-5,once,CASSYAGGINQPQHF,TGTGCCAGCAGTTACGCCGGGGGGATCAATCAGCCCCAGCATTTT
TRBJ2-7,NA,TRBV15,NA,CATSRDLGGGEQYF,TGTGCCACCAGCAGAGATCTAGGGGGGGGCGAGCAGTACTTC
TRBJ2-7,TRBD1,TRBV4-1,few,CASSQEGQGYSNYYEQYF,TGCGCCAGCAGCCAAGAGGGACAGGGTTACTCCAACTACTACGAGCAGTACTTC
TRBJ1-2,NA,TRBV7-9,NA,CASSPWTEYGYTF,TGTGCCAGCAGCCCCTGGACAGAGTATGGCTACACCTTC
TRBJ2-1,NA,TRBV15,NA,CATSRAGNEQFF,TGTGCCACCAGCAGGGCGGGGAATGAGCAGTTCTTC
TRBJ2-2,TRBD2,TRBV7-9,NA,CASSSILAGVRTGELFF,TGTGCCAGCAGCTCGATTCTAGCGGGAGTAAGGACCGGGGAGCTGTTTTTT
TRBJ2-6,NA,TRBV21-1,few,CARGQWGYSGANVLTF,TGTGCCCGAGGACAGTGGGGTTACTCTGGGGCCAACGTCCTGACTTTC
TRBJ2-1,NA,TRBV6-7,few,CASSYWPGDDNEQFF,TGTGCCAGCAGTTACTGGCCAGGGGACGACAATGAGCAGTTCTTC
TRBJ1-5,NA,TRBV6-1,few,CASRTLTRGVGSQHF,TGTGCCAGCAGGACATTGACACGGGGGGTCGGGTCCCAGCATTTT
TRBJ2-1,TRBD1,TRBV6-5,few,CASSYDRGPAREQFF,TGTGCCAGCAGTTACGACAGGGGGCCGGCTCGGGAGCAGTTCTTC
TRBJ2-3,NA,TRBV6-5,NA,CASRGLAWRTDTQYF,TGTGCCAGCAGGGGACTTGCTTGGAGGACAGATACGCAGTATTTT
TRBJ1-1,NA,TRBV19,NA,CASSISGVLNTEAFF,TGTGCCAGTAGTATATCAGGGGTCTTGAACACTGAAGCTTTCTTT
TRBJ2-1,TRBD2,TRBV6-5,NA,CASSYGTSGGNEQFF,TGTGCCAGCAGTTACGGGACTAGCGGGGGGAATGAGCAGTTCTTC
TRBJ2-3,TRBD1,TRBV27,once,CASSWTGGTDTQYF,TGTGCCAGCAGTTGGACAGGTGGCACAGATACGCAGTATTTT
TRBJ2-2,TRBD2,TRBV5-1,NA,CASSLATTSGPTGELFF,TGCGCCAGCAGCTTGGCCACGACTAGCGGACCCACCGGGGAGCTGTTTTTT